This is a list of T cell receptor beta chains from one sample in a study of blood T cell repertoires in COVID-19. Only in-frame clones appear in the TCRdb table, and some are missing; sequencing was by immunoSEQ multiplex PCR. The sample lists fewer than 350,000 clones, roughly 91% occurring once. Sequenced sample: PBMCs or T cells enriched from blood (not recorded which). These receptors were obtained from a woman in her forties with acute COVID-19. The CDR3 runs from the conserved cysteine through the conserved F or W. D genes are given only for firm matches. Size values are once, few and many counts, or a class for expanded clones, and some rows have none.

v_gene,d_gene,abundance,j_gene,CDR3aa,CDR3nt
TRBV10-3,-,once,TRBJ1-2,CAISDGEDYGYTF,TGTGCCATCAGTGACGGGGAGGACTATGGCTACACCTTC
TRBV30,-,once,TRBJ1-2,CAWRQTQAPDTF,TGTGCCTGGAGGCAAACTCAAGCCCCGGACACCTTC
TRBV5-1,TRBD1,few,TRBJ1-5,CASSLDGTGFAQPQHF,TGCGCCAGCAGCCTGGACGGGACAGGGTTTGCCCAGCCCCAGCATTTT
TRBV3-1/TRBV3-2,TRBD1,-,TRBJ2-3,CASSRETGGMGDTQYF,TGTGCCAGCAGCCGAGAGACAGGGGGCATGGGAGATACGCAGTATTTT
TRBV28,TRBD1,once,TRBJ2-4,CASSLQGARAKNIQYF,TGTGCCAGCAGTCTACAGGGGGCGCGCGCCAAAAACATTCAGTACTTC
TRBV3-1/TRBV3-2,-,-,TRBJ2-1,CASPDRKAVDEQFF,TGTGCCAGCCCGGACAGAAAGGCTGTCGATGAGCAGTTCTTC
TRBV7-9,-,-,TRBJ2-7,CASSLVPRGNYEQYF,TGTGCCAGCAGCTTAGTCCCCCGAGGTAACTACGAGCAGTACTTC
TRBV15,TRBD1,-,TRBJ2-2,CATSRDRSGTGELFF,TGTGCCACCAGCAGGGACAGGTCTGGGACCGGGGAGCTGTTTTTT
TRBV4-1,-,-,TRBJ1-5,CASSQGRSYSNQPQHF,TGCGCCAGCAGCCAAGGGAGATCTTATAGCAATCAGCCCCAGCATTTT
TRBV7-2,TRBD2,-,TRBJ2-1,CASSRSGSSYNEQFF,TGTGCCAGCAGCCGCAGCGGGAGCTCCTACAATGAGCAGTTCTTC
TRBV10-3,-,-,TRBJ1-2,CAISESSGSYGYTF,TGTGCCATCAGTGAGTCGTCTGGTAGCTATGGCTACACCTTC
TRBV11-2,TRBD1,once,TRBJ2-7,CASSASSGQSYEQYF,TGTGCCAGCAGCGCATCCTCGGGACAGAGCTACGAGCAGTACTTC
TRBV30,TRBD2,-,TRBJ2-3,CAWSEFSGGADTQYF,TGTGCCTGGAGTGAGTTTAGCGGGGGGGCAGATACGCAGTATTTT
TRBV5-6,-,-,TRBJ1-1,CASIPLGRGTEAFF,TGTGCCAGCATCCCGTTGGGGCGAGGCACTGAAGCTTTCTTT
TRBV12-3/TRBV12-4,-,-,TRBJ2-1,CASSVYNEQFF,TGTGCCAGCAGCGTTTACAATGAGCAGTTCTTC
TRBV7-8,-,-,TRBJ2-7,CASSLGGGMDEQYF,TGTGCCAGCAGCTTAGGTGGAGGGATGGACGAGCAGTACTTC
TRBV4-3,TRBD1,-,TRBJ2-1,CASSQAPTGVNEQFF,TGCGCCAGCAGCCAAGCCCCCACAGGGGTAAATGAGCAGTTCTTC
TRBV18,TRBD2,-,TRBJ2-1,CASSPFSGGAYNEQFF,TGTGCCAGCTCACCCTTTTCGGGAGGAGCGTACAATGAGCAGTTCTTC
TRBV3-1/TRBV3-2,-,few,TRBJ2-2,CASSQDRAPGELFF,TGTGCCAGCAGCCAGGACAGAGCTCCCGGGGAGCTGTTTTTT
TRBV18,TRBD1,-,TRBJ1-1,CASSANRGATEAFF,TGTGCCAGCTCAGCGAACAGGGGAGCCACTGAAGCTTTCTTT
TRBV28,TRBD2,-,TRBJ2-3,CASSLRLAGGLVNTDTQYF,TGTGCCAGCAGCCTGAGACTAGCGGGGGGGCTGGTGAACACAGATACGCAGTATTTT
TRBV7-9,-,-,TRBJ1-2,CASSLAYLTHGYTF,TGTGCCAGCAGCTTAGCCTACCTAACTCATGGCTACACCTTC
TRBV6-5,-,-,TRBJ2-7,CATRGLASYEQYF,TGTGCCACTAGGGGACTGGCCTCCTACGAGCAGTACTTC
TRBV5-1,-,-,TRBJ2-5,CASRSLEGQETQYF,TGCGCCAGCAGGTCCTTAGAGGGTCAAGAGACCCAGTACTTC
TRBV6-1,TRBD1,-,TRBJ2-5,CASSEAIRQGRKETQYF,TGTGCCAGCAGTGAAGCGATCAGACAGGGTAGGAAGGAGACCCAGTACTTC
TRBV7-9,TRBD1,-,TRBJ2-7,CASSSTGPVQEQYF,TGTGCCAGCAGCTCGACAGGGCCGGTCCAAGAGCAGTACTTC
TRBV11-1,TRBD1,-,TRBJ1-1,CASSLLRTGYGEAFF,TGTGCCAGCAGCTTATTACGGACAGGGTACGGTGAAGCTTTCTTT
TRBV10-2,TRBD1,-,TRBJ1-2,CASLDRAYGYTF,TGCGCCAGCCTAGACAGGGCCTATGGCTACACCTTC
TRBV11-2,TRBD2,-,TRBJ2-5,CASSPEREEGETQYF,TGTGCCAGCAGCCCGGAGCGGGAGGAGGGGGAGACCCAGTACTTC
TRBV19,TRBD2,-,TRBJ2-2,CASSPGLPNTGELFF,TGTGCCAGTAGTCCGGGACTACCCAACACCGGGGAGCTGTTTTTT
TRBV7-8,TRBD2,-,TRBJ2-7,CASSFGLAGGTEQYF,TGTGCCAGCAGCTTCGGACTAGCGGGAGGGACCGAGCAGTACTTC
TRBV6-5,TRBD1,-,TRBJ2-3,CASSPMDRVTDTQYF,TGTGCCAGCAGCCCAATGGACAGGGTCACAGATACGCAGTATTTT
TRBV5-6,-,few,TRBJ2-1,CASTGDLTNNEQFF,TGTGCCAGCACGGGGGACTTGACAAACAATGAGCAGTTCTTC
TRBV5-8,-,-,TRBJ1-2,CASSLIRIIHGYTF,TGTGCCAGCAGCTTGATCAGAATCATCCATGGCTACACCTTC
TRBV28,TRBD1,-,TRBJ2-1,CASSLPQGAKNEQFF,TGTGCCAGCAGTCTTCCACAGGGGGCGAAGAATGAGCAGTTCTTC
TRBV7-2,-,-,TRBJ2-6,CASSLYQRGSGANVLTF,TGTGCCAGCAGCTTATACCAAAGGGGTTCTGGGGCCAACGTCCTGACTTTC
TRBV5-1,TRBD1,-,TRBJ2-7,CASGRDSSYEQYF,TGCGCCAGCGGACGGGACAGCTCCTACGAGCAGTACTTC
TRBV14,TRBD1,-,TRBJ2-2,CASSQARAGGTGELFF,TGTGCCAGCAGCCAAGCTCGGGCAGGGGGAACCGGGGAGCTGTTTTTT
TRBV7-9,-,-,TRBJ1-5,CASSFFNQPQHF,TGTGCCAGCAGCTTCTTTAATCAGCCCCAGCATTTT
TRBV15,-,-,TRBJ1-1,CATSRGPRTYAEAFF,TGTGCCACCAGCAGGGGCCCCAGGACTTATGCTGAAGCTTTCTTT
TRBV4-3,TRBD1,-,TRBJ1-5,CASSQDVGQGRSNQPQHF,TGCGCCAGCAGCCAAGATGTAGGACAGGGACGTAGCAATCAGCCCCAGCATTTT
TRBV5-5,TRBD2,-,TRBJ2-1,CASSPGTNGGEQFF,TGTGCCAGCAGCCCCGGGACTAATGGGGGTGAGCAGTTCTTC
TRBV29-1,-,-,TRBJ1-2,CSVEDSGVPNYGYTF,TGCAGCGTTGAAGATTCAGGGGTACCCAACTATGGCTACACCTTC
TRBV15,-,-,TRBJ2-5,CATSRDRSGGGQRARNRQETQYF,TGTGCCACCAGCAGAGATAGGTCGGGGGGCGGTCAGCGGGCGCGTAACAGACAAGAGACCCAGTACTTC
TRBV5-1,TRBD1,once,TRBJ1-2,CASGDRDRGGYTF,TGCGCCAGCGGGGACCGGGACAGGGGTGGCTACACCTTC
TRBV7-2,-,-,TRBJ1-5,CASSPPGGRGSNQPQHF,TGTGCCAGCAGCCCCCCCGGGGGGCGTGGGAGCAATCAGCCCCAGCATTTT
TRBV18,TRBD1,-,TRBJ2-5,CASSQIRDRAGETQYF,TGTGCCAGCTCGCAGATACGGGACAGGGCCGGCGAGACCCAGTACTTC
TRBV18,TRBD1,-,TRBJ2-7,CASSPRQGGHEQYF,TGTGCCAGCTCACCACGACAGGGTGGCCACGAGCAGTACTTC
TRBV30,-,-,TRBJ2-7,CAWTGTSSYEQYF,TGTGCCTGGACGGGGACTTCAAGCTACGAGCAGTACTTC
TRBV28,TRBD2,-,TRBJ2-5,CASSLSPGGQETQYF,TGTGCCAGCAGTTTATCCCCGGGAGGGCAAGAGACCCAGTACTTC
TRBV24-1,TRBD1,-,TRBJ2-1,CATSDPDRNNEQFF,TGTGCCACCAGTGATCCGGACAGGAACAATGAGCAGTTCTTC
TRBV4-3,-,-,TRBJ2-1,CASSQGASEYNEQFF,TGCGCCAGCAGCCAAGGCGCTAGCGAATACAATGAGCAGTTCTTC
TRBV28,TRBD2,-,TRBJ2-2,CASTRLAGSTGELFF,TGTGCCAGCACCAGACTAGCGGGTTCCACCGGGGAGCTGTTTTTT
TRBV27,TRBD1,once,TRBJ2-7,CASSPTGHYEQYF,TGTGCCAGCAGTCCGACAGGGCACTACGAGCAGTACTTC
TRBV7-9,TRBD1,-,TRBJ2-7,CASSFPDRDSYEQYF,TGTGCCAGCAGCTTTCCGGACAGGGACTCCTACGAGCAGTACTTC